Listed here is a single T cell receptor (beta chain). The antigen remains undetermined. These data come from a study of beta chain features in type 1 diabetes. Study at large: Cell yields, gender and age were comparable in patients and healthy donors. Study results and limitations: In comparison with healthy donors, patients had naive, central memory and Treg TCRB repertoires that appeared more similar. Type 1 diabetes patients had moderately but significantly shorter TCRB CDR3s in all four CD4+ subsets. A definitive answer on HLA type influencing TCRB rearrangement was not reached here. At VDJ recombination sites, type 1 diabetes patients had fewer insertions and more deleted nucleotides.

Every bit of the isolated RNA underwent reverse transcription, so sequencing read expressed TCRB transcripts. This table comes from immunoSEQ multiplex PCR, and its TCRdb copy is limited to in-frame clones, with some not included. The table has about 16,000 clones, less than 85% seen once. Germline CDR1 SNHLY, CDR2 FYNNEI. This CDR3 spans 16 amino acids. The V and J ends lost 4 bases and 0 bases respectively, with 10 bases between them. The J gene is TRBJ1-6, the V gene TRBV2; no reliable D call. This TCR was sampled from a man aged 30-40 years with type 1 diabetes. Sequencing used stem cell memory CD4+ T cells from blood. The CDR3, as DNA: TGTGCCAGCAGTGGAGTCGGGAGCTCCTATAATTCACCCCTCCACTTT. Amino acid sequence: CASSGVGSSYNSPLHF.